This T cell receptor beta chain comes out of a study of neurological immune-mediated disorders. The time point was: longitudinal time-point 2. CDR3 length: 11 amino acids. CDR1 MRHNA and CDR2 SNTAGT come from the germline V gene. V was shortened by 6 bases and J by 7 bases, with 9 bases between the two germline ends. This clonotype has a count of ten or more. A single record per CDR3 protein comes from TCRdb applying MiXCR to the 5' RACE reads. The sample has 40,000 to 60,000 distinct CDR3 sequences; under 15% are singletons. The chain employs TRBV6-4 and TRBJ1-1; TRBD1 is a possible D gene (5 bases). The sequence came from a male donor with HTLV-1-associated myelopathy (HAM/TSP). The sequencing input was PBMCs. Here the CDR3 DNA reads TGTGCCAGCAGAAGGGACGGTGAAGCTTTCTTT. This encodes CASRRDGEAFF.